This TCR beta chain came from a study of T cell responses to AZD1222 COVID-19 vaccine. At the level of the study: Whether given at about 4 or about 12 weeks, second doses were pooled. Study-wide findings and caveats: Of the AZD1222 recipients, only 5 or 6 were seropositive at baseline. Receipt of two AZD1222 doses was followed by a rise in Spike-specific TCR breadth and depth.

Trimming took off 0 bases at V and 0 bases at J, with 4 bases between the two ends. Germline V gene data show CDR1 as SGHDN and CDR2 as FVKESK. The CDR3 has 14 amino acids. TCRdb keeps only in-frame clones here, not all; method: immunoSEQ multiplex PCR. The sample shows some 140,000 clones, more than 85% of them seen only once. Note on this clone: What it binds is unknown.

The chain carries TRBV14 and TRBJ2-3; D gene ambiguous. This clonotype originated in an adult in good health. Sequenced here: peripheral blood, sampled on day 0 of AZD1222 vaccination. The CDR3 protein is CASSQEFSTDTQYF. In DNA, the CDR3 is TGTGCCAGCAGCCAAGAATTTAGCACAGATACGCAGTATTTT.